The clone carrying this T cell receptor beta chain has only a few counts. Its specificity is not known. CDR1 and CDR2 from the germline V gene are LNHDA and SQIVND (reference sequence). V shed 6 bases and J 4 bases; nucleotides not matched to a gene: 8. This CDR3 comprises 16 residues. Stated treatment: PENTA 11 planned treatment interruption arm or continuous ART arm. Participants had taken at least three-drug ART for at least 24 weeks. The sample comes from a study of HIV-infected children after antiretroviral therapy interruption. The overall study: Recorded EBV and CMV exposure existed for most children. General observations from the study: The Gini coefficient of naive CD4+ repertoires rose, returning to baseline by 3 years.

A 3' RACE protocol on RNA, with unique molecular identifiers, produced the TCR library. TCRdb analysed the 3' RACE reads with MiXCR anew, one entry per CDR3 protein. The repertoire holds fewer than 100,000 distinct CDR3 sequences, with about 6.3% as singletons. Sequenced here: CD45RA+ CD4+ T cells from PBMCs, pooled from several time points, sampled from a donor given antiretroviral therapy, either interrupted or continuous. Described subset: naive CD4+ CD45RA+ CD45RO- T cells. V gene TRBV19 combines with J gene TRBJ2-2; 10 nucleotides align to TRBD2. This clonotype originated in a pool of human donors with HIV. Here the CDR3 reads CASSTGGLAVTGELFF. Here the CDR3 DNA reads TGTGCCAGTAGCACCGGAGGACTAGCGGTCACCGGGGAGCTGTTTTTT.